Sequencing of this T cell receptor beta chain was carried out in a study of blood T cells in healthy people across ages. Per the germline V gene, CDR1 is LNHDA and CDR2 is SQIVND (reference sequence). There are 15 residues in the CDR3. A second PCR of about 6 to 12 cycles used a sample-barcoded 5' primer and a J-beta primer mix. TCRdb reanalysed the 5' RACE reads using MiXCR and keeps one entry per CDR3 protein. The repertoire includes hundreds of thousands of distinct CDR3 sequences, about 24% of them detected once, and approximately 8.7% sits in the top ten. A further study also used this sample, focusing on T cells of mothers and their children. Turning to that study: RNA extracted was entirely used for cDNA synthesis, around 1.5 ug per 15 ul.

The TCR comes from a boy aged 10-17 years in good health. This sequence joins TRBV19 and TRBJ2-5; the match to TRBD2 covers 9 bases. The better agreement between TRBJ2-1 and the DNA end casts doubt on the J call. The material sequenced was blood. CDR3 bases: TGTGCCAGTAGTATTGGTGCGGGGGGGCGCAATGAGCAGTTCTTC. The encoded protein is CASSIGAGGRNEQFF.